One and the same sample provided the 20 T cell receptor beta chains below, sequenced in a study of monozygotic twins with cystic fibrosis. Generated by immunoSEQ multiplex PCR, the TCRdb table keeps only in-frame clones and is missing some. The sample shows around 25,000 clones, around 96% of them seen only once. The sequenced sample consisted of blood. The receptors originated from a girl aged 2 to 9 with cystic fibrosis.

The V gene is TRBV4-1, the J gene TRBJ2-7; D might be TRBD2 (6 bases). Germline CDR1 reads MGHRA; CDR2 reads YSYEKL. The length of the CDR3 is 15 residues. V dropped 1 base and J dropped 0 bases, with 10 bases sitting between them. The CDR3 protein is CASSQGLAISYEQYF. Here the CDR3 DNA reads TGCGCCAGCAGCCAAGGTCTAGCGATCTCCTACGAGCAGTACTTC.

The genes are TRBV27 and TRBJ2-7, with D possibly being TRBD1 (6 bases). Trimming removed 5 bases at V and 0 bases at J, with 17 bases between. The CDR3 contains 16 residues. Germline CDR1 reads MNHEY; CDR2 reads SMNVEV (reference sequence). CDR3 in amino acids: CASSQYRATSSYEQYF. The CDR3 region has the DNA TGTGCCAGCAGTCAGTACAGGGCCACCAGCTCCTACGAGCAGTACTTC.

The V gene is TRBV5-4, the J gene TRBJ2-5; no clear D gene. Trimming took 2 bases from V and 3 from J, leaving 8 bases between them. The CDR3 length is 13 residues. CDR1 is SGHNT, CDR2 YYREEE, per germline (reference sequence). CDR3 DNA sequence: TGTGCCAGCAGCTTAACGGTAGAAGAGACCCAGTACTTC. The encoded protein is CASSLTVEETQYF.

This chain connects TRBV6-1 to TRBJ2-1; 10 nucleotides line up with TRBD1. Germline lookup yields CDR1 MNHNS and CDR2 SASEGT. With V trimmed by 1 base and J by 9 bases, 9 bases remained unmatched. The CDR3 is 16 amino acids. CDR3 nucleotides: TGTGCCAGCAGTGAAGTGAGACAGGGGGCTGGGGGTGAGCAGTTCTTC. It is translated as CASSEVRQGAGGEQFF.

The rearrangement links TRBV27 to TRBJ1-2; 8 bases are a match to TRBD1. Trimming cost V 5 bases and J 4 bases; bases outside gene matches: 3. Germline CDR1 and CDR2: MNHEY and SMNVEV (reference sequence). This CDR3 has 13 amino acids. The chain's CDR3 is CASSRTGIYGYTF. The CDR3 DNA reads as TGTGCCAGCAGTAGGACAGGGATCTATGGCTACACCTTC.

V gene TRBV19 combines with J gene TRBJ2-7; 9 bases are shared with TRBD1. J lost 5 bases, V lost 10 bases, and 15 bases had no gene match. The CDR3 loop spans 15 amino acids. Per the germline V gene, CDR1 is LNHDA and CDR2 is SQIVND (reference sequence). As DNA, the CDR3 is TGTGCCACCGGGACAGGGTTAAAAGGTTCGGACGAGCAGTACTTC. Residues: CATGTGLKGSDEQYF.

This clone was counted a single time. The V gene is TRBV4-1, the J gene TRBJ1-3, with no clear D. The length of the CDR3 is 15 residues. The germline CDR1 and CDR2 sequences are MGHRA and YSYEKL. V gave up 4 bases and J gave up 0 bases, with 10 bases separating them. The CDR3 coding sequence is TGCGCCAGCAGCCTCTGGACTCACTCTGGAAACACCATATATTTT. Its translation is CASSLWTHSGNTIYF.

This clone appeared a single time. The V and J genes are TRBV6-5 and TRBJ1-5; TRBD1 aligns across 8 bases. This CDR3 region has 14 residues. V trimming: 2 bases; J trimming: 5 bases; junction bases outside the gene matches: 2. Germline V gene lookup returns CDR1 MNHEY and CDR2 SVGAGI. CDR3 sequence reads: CASSYGTGHQPQHF. CDR3 bases: TGTGCCAGCAGTTACGGGACAGGTCATCAGCCCCAGCATTTT.

This chain links TRBV27 with TRBJ2-4, with D possibly TRBD2 on 6 matching bases. The CDR3 is made up of 15 amino acids. V was trimmed by 2 bases and J by 9 bases, leaving 17 bases between them. Germline V lookup: CDR1 MNHEY, CDR2 SMNVEV (reference sequence). For the CDR3, the DNA is TGTGCCAGCAGTTTAGGCTCTAGCTTGGGGGGCATTCAGTACTTC. Its protein is CASSLGSSLGGIQYF.

The rearrangement uses TRBV7-9 and TRBJ2-1; 8 nucleotides agree with TRBD2. Germline V gives CDR1 SEHNR, CDR2 FQNEAQ (reference sequence). The CDR3 spans 14 residues. V shed 5 bases, J shed 9 bases, and the junction held 9 bases outside the gene matches. The CDR3 here is CASSPPGLASEQFF. CDR3 bases: TGTGCCAGCAGCCCACCTGGACTAGCCAGTGAGCAGTTCTTC. Based on the CDR3 plus reference TRBV7-9 and TRBJ2-1, the full variable domain is DTGVSQNPRHKITKRGQNVTFRCDPISEHNRLYWYRQTLGQGPEFLTYFQNEAQLEKSRLLSDRFSAERPKGSFSTLEIQRTEQGDSAMYLCASSPPGLASEQFFGPGTRLTVL.

DNA for the CDR3: TGCGCCAGCAGCCCGAGGTGGATTTACCGACCCCAAGAGACCCAGTACTTC. Amino acids: CASSPRWIYRPQETQYF. The J gene is TRBJ2-5, the V gene TRBV5-1; D is undetermined. Germline CDR1 SGHRS, CDR2 YFSETQ. The CDR3 sequence is 17 residues long. V was trimmed by 4 bases and J by 1 base, leaving 20 bases between them.

The chain links TRBV7-9 to TRBJ2-2; 7 bases match TRBD2. The ends lost 5 bases at V and 5 bases at J; junction bases unmatched: 5. CDR3 length equals 14 residues. Germline V gene data show CDR1 as SEHNR and CDR2 as FQNEAQ (reference sequence). In DNA, the CDR3 is TGTGCCAGCAGCCCAAGACTAGCAACCGGGGAGCTGTTTTTT. Its translation is CASSPRLATGELFF. Full variable domain (rest looked up from reference TRBV7-9 and TRBJ2-2): DTGVSQNPRHKITKRGQNVTFRCDPISEHNRLYWYRQTLGQGPEFLTYFQNEAQLEKSRLLSDRFSAERPKGSFSTLEIQRTEQGDSAMYLCASSPRLATGELFFGEGSRLTVL.

This chain connects TRBV4-3 to TRBJ1-1, with TRBD1 matching over 8 bases. Losses at the gene ends were 2 bases for V and 3 bases for J; bases not matched to a gene: 8. Germline lookup yields CDR1 LGHNA and CDR2 YSLEER. The CDR3 loop spans 16 amino acids. In DNA form, the CDR3 reads TGCGCCAGCAGCCAAAGGACAGGGCCTCGGTACACTGAAGCTTTCTTT. It codes for CASSQRTGPRYTEAFF.

This chain joins TRBV6-1 and TRBJ2-7; TRBD2 agrees at 11 bases. Unmatched junction bases numbered 8, after V lost 10 bases and J lost 0 bases. Germline values: CDR1 MNHNS, CDR2 SASEGT. CDR3 length: 15 residues. The CDR3 loop reads CATHRTSGPSYEQYF. The CDR3 DNA reads TGTGCCACACACAGGACTAGCGGGCCCTCCTACGAGCAGTACTTC.

V usage is TRBV29-1 and J usage is TRBJ2-5, with a possible D match to TRBD1 (7 bases). Germline CDR1 SQVTM, CDR2 ANQGSEA. The CDR3 covers 13 residues. The V end was cut by 8 bases, the J end by 2 bases, with 15 bases between. The CDR3 DNA reads as TGCAGCTTTGGCGGGGACAGACAAGAGACCCAGTACTTC. Encoded protein: CSFGGDRQETQYF.

This clone occurred once. The chain couples TRBV5-1 to TRBJ2-7; 10 nucleotides agree with TRBD2. V lost 2 bases and J lost 5; bases outside the gene matches: 7. Per germline, CDR1 SGHRS and CDR2 YFSETQ. There are 15 residues in the CDR3. The CDR3 nucleotides are TGCGCCAGCAGCTTAACCGGGACTAGCGAGGACGAGCAGTACTTC. Protein: CASSLTGTSEDEQYF.

V gene TRBV5-1 combines with J gene TRBJ1-2; 7 bases match TRBD1. CDR3 length: 16 residues. Per the germline V gene, CDR1 is SGHRS and CDR2 is YFSETQ. The V segment lost 0 bases and the J segment 8 bases; nucleotides outside the gene matches: 13. The CDR3 DNA reads TGCGCCAGCAGCTTGGGGGGGACAGTGGAAGAACGCGGCTACACCTTC. It is translated as CASSLGGTVEERGYTF.

The J gene is TRBJ2-1, the V gene TRBV6-4, with D possibly being TRBD1 (6 bases). This CDR3 is built from 15 residues. Germline loops: CDR1 MRHNA, CDR2 SNTAGT. The germline V and J ends were trimmed by 5 bases and 4 bases, with 15 bases remaining between them. The CDR3 DNA sequence: TGTGCCAGCAGTACTACTCCAGGGGCGTACAATGAGCAGTTCTTC. It specifies CASSTTPGAYNEQFF.

The chain combines TRBV5-5 with TRBJ2-1; unclear D gene. V lost 4 bases and J 9 bases, leaving 20 bases between the germline ends. CDR3 length: 15 amino acids. CDR1 SGHKS and CDR2 YYEKEE come from the germline V gene (reference sequence). CDR3 sequence: CASSALSVTSFEQFF. The DNA for the CDR3 is TGTGCCAGCAGCGCGCTGAGCGTCACGTCTTTTGAGCAGTTCTTC.

The chain links TRBV5-1 to TRBJ1-2; no firm D call. V was cut by 0 bases and J by 7 bases, with 16 bases left in between. The length of the CDR3 is 15 residues. CDR1 is SGHRS, CDR2 YFSETQ, per germline. The CDR3 protein is CASSLVNDGRFGYTF. In DNA, the CDR3 is TGCGCCAGCAGCTTGGTTAACGACGGCCGGTTTGGCTACACCTTC. Based on the CDR3 plus reference TRBV5-1 and TRBJ1-2, the full variable domain is KAGVTQTPRYLIKTRGQQVTLSCSPISGHRSVSWYQQTPGQGLQFLFEYFSETQRNKGNFPGRFSGRQFSNSRSEMNVSTLELGDSALYLCASSLVNDGRFGYTFGSGTRLTVV.